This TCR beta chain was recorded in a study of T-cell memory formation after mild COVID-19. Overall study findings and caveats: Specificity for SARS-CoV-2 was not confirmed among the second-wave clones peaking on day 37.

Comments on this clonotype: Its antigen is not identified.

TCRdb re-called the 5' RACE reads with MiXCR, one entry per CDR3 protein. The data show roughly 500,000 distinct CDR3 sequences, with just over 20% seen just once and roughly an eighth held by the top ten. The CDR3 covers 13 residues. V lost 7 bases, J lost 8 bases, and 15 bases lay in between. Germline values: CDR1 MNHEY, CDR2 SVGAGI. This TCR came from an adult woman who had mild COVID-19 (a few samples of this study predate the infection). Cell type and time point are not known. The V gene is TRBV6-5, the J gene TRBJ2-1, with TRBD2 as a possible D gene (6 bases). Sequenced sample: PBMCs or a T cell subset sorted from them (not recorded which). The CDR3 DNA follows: TGTGCCAGCACCTTCGGGAGCTGGGATGAGCAGTTCTTC. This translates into CASTFGSWDEQFF.